This is a list of T cell receptor beta chains from one sample in a study of cytomegalovirus exposure and HLA in healthy donors. TCRdb's table, derived via immunoSEQ multiplex PCR, lists solely in-frame clones and lacks some. Altogether over 250,000 clones are present, 86% being singletons, with the ten largest covering roughly 1%. Sequencing was done on a sample of PBMCs. Source of these receptors: a woman under 30 in good health and CMV-seronegative. The CDR3 runs from the conserved cysteine through the conserved F or W. D genes are given only for firm matches. Part of the rows lack a size; the others show once, few, many or a class for expanded clones.

j_call | clone_size | d_call | v_call | cdr3_nt | cdr3_aa
TRBJ2-5 | NA | NA | TRBV4-1 | TGCGCCAGCAGCCAAGGATCAGCGGGCACTTCCAAGACCCAGTACTTC | CASSQGSAGTSKTQYF
TRBJ2-1 | NA | NA | TRBV9 | TGTGCCAGCAGCGCGCTTCTCCCGGGCGGGACCTCCTACAATGAGCAGTTCTTC | CASSALLPGGTSYNEQFF
TRBJ2-7 | once | TRBD1 | TRBV7-6 | TGTGCCAGCAGCCGCGGACAGGGTGCCGGATACGAGCAGTACTTC | CASSRGQGAGYEQYF
TRBJ1-1 | NA | NA | TRBV6-5 | TGTGCCAGCAGACAGGGAGCCATGAACACTGAAGCTTTCTTT | CASRQGAMNTEAFF
TRBJ1-1 | once | TRBD1 | TRBV9 | TGTGCCAGCAGCCCCCGGACAGGGGTTGAACTATCTGAAGCTTTCTTT | CASSPRTGVELSEAFF
TRBJ1-1 | NA | NA | TRBV27 | TGTGCCAGCGGCATAATGAACACTGAAGCTTTCTTT | CASGIMNTEAFF
TRBJ2-1 | NA | TRBD2 | TRBV4-1 | TGCGCCAGCAGCCAAGGTCGGGCTAGCGGGGTTAGCAGAGATGAGCAGTTCTTC | CASSQGRASGVSRDEQFF
TRBJ2-5 | NA | NA | TRBV29-1 | TGCAGCGTTGTAGGGGGGGTGAGGGAGACCCAGTACTTC | CSVVGGVRETQYF
TRBJ2-6 | NA | NA | TRBV7-9 | TGTGCCAGCAGCTTACGAGACTTTACCTCTGGGGCCAACGTCCTGACTTTC | CASSLRDFTSGANVLTF
TRBJ2-3 | NA | TRBD2 | TRBV29-1 | TGCAGCGTTGAAAATCTAAAGCGGGGGGGGCTCCGCACAGATACGCAGTATTTT | CSVENLKRGGLRTDTQYF
TRBJ2-2 | NA | TRBD1 | TRBV18 | TGTGCCAGCTCACCGGACAGGGCCGGGGAGCTGTTTTTT | CASSPDRAGELFF
TRBJ2-7 | NA | TRBD1 | TRBV18 | TGTGCCAGCTCACCACCGAACCCGGGACAGGGCCAAGGTGAGCAGTACTTC | CASSPPNPGQGQGEQYF
TRBJ1-1 | NA | NA | TRBV5-1 | TGCGCCAGCAGCTTGACGGCAGGTATGAACACTGAAGCTTTCTTT | CASSLTAGMNTEAFF
TRBJ2-4 | NA | NA | TRBV30 | TGTGCCTGGAGTGAAGGGGGAACCAAAAACATTCAGTACTTC | CAWSEGGTKNIQYF
TRBJ1-1 | NA | NA | TRBV5-1 | TGCGCCAGCAGCTCCTGGGACATCGACACTGAAGCTTTCTTT | CASSSWDIDTEAFF
TRBJ2-3 | NA | TRBD1 | TRBV7-2 | TGTGCCAGCAGCTTAGGGATTGGACAGGGCACAGATACGCAGTATTTT | CASSLGIGQGTDTQYF